This passage covers 7 T cell receptor beta chains from one sample sequenced in a study of monozygotic twins with inflammatory bowel disease. No DNA is given; TCRdb re-called the 5' RACE reads and lists each CDR3 protein once. The listing records roughly 300,000 distinct CDR3 sequences. Input material: blood. These receptors came from a human donor with ulcerative colitis or Crohn's disease, or a healthy co-twin of an affected twin (not recorded which).

This chain joins TRBV7-3 and TRBJ2-5; the TCRdb D gene call, TRBD2, has no DNA to confirm it. Germline V gives CDR1 SGHTA, CDR2 FQGTGA. This CDR3 has 15 residues. The CDR3 region is CASSTAGGFQETQYF.

The rearrangement uses TRBV5-1 and TRBJ2-5. Germline CDR1 is SGHRS and CDR2 is YFSETQ. This CDR3 is built from 16 residues. CDR3 residues: CASSLARIEHQETQYF.

The CDR3 loop reads CASRTANRPLHF. The chain uses TRBV7-9 and TRBJ1-6. This CDR3 comprises 12 residues. CDR1 SEHNR and CDR2 FQNEAQ come from the germline V gene (reference sequence). Drawing the rest from reference TRBV7-9 and TRBJ1-6, the complete variable domain is DTGVSQNPRHKITKRGQNVTFRCDPISEHNRLYWYRQTLGQGPEFLTYFQNEAQLEKSRLLSDRFSAERPKGSFSTLEIQRTEQGDSAMYLCASRTANRPLHFGNGTRLTVT.

This chain links TRBV18 with TRBJ2-2; the D call of TRBD1 rests on TCRdb alone, since no DNA is present to check it. From germline, CDR1 is KGHSH and CDR2 LQKENI. The CDR3 is made up of 19 amino acids. CDR3 sequence: CASSQPGQTLITNTGELFF.

The chain carries TRBV28 and TRBJ2-7; TCRdb returns TRBD1, unconfirmable since there is no DNA. The CDR3 length is 12 residues. Germline assignment: CDR1 MDHEN and CDR2 SYDVKM. The CDR3 loop reads CASSLMGGEQYF. The full variable domain, with the rest looked up from reference TRBV28 and TRBJ2-7, is DVKVTQSSRYLVKRTGEKVFLECVQDMDHENMFWYRQDPGLGLRLIYFSYDVKMKEKGDIPEGYSVSREKKERFSLILESASTNQTSMYLCASSLMGGEQYFGPGTRLTVT.

The CDR3: CASSQSGSSYEQYF. The chain recombines TRBV4-3 with TRBJ2-7. The germline V gene encodes CDR1 LGHNA and CDR2 YSLEER. The CDR3 has 14 amino acids.

The chain recombines TRBV13 with TRBJ2-7. Germline V gene data show CDR1 as PRHDT and CDR2 as FYEKMQ (reference sequence). The CDR3 contains 14 residues. CDR3 protein: CASSLPRGSYEQYF.